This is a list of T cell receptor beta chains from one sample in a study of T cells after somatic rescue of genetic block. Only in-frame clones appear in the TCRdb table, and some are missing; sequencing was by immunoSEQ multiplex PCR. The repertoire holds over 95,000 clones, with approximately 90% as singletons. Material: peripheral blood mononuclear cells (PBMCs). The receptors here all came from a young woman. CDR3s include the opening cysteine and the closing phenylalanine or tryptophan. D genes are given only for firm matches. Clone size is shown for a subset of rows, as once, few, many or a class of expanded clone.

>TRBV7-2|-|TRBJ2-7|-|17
TGTGCCAGCAGCTTAGTTGGGGGAACAGGTGATGCTTACGAGCAGTACTTC
CASSLVGGTGDAYEQYF
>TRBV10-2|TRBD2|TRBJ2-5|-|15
TGCGCCAGCAGGGCTTCGACTAGCGAGCAAGAGACCCAGTACTTC
CASRASTSEQETQYF
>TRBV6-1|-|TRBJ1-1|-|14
TGTGCCAGCAGTGAGATGGGACTTAACACTGAAGCTTTCTTT
CASSEMGLNTEAFF
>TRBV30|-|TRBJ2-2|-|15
TGTGCCTGGAAATCCGGGGCCACGAACACCGGGGAGCTGTTTTTT
CAWKSGATNTGELFF
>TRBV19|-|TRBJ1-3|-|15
TGTGCCAGTAGTCCCAACACAAGGGCTGGAAACACCATATATTTT
CASSPNTRAGNTIYF
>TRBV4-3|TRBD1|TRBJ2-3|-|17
TGCGCCAGCAGCCAACCCACACAGGGGTCGGATACAGATACGCAGTATTTT
CASSQPTQGSDTDTQYF
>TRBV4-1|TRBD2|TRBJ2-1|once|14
TGCGCCAGCAGCCAAGGGACTAGCTACAATGAGCAGTTCTTC
CASSQGTSYNEQFF
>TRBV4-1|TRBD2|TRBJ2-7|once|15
TGCGCCAGCAGCCAAGCGGCTAGCGGCAACTACGAGCAGTACTTC
CASSQAASGNYEQYF
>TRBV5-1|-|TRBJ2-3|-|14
TGCGCCAGCAGCTTCGGACAGAGCCCAGATACGCAGTATTTT
CASSFGQSPDTQYF
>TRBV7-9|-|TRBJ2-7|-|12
TGTGCCAGCAGCATTGGACAGTACGAGCAGTACTTC
CASSIGQYEQYF
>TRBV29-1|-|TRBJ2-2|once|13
TGCAGCGTTGAACCTGCGGGTGACGGGGAGCTGTTTTTT
CSVEPAGDGELFF
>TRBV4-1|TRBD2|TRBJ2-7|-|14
TGCGCCAGCAGCCAAGGAATAGCGGGCTACGAGCAGTACTTC
CASSQGIAGYEQYF
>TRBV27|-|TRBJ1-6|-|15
TGTGCCAGCAGTTCGGGGAGCTCCTATAATTCACCCCTCCACTTT
CASSSGSSYNSPLHF
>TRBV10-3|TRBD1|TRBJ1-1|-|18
TGTGCCATCAGTGAACGGGACAGGGGACTATTACTGAACACTGAAGCTTTCTTT
CAISERDRGLLLNTEAFF